The 20 T cell receptor beta chains below come from one sample, sequenced in a study of cytomegalovirus exposure and HLA in healthy donors. The PCR employed 60 Vbeta primers together with 13 Jbeta primers. The data were produced by immunoSEQ multiplex PCR, yet TCRdb's version contains in-frame clones alone and is incomplete. The sample has over 30,000 clones, approximately 67% seen once. Specimen: PBMCs. The receptor source for this set is a man in his forties or fifties in good health and CMV-seropositive.

This clone counts as medium-sized. CDR3 nucleotide sequence: TGTGCCAGCAGTGAACTAGCGGGGGCCACAGATACGCAGTATTTT. Translated: CASSELAGATDTQYF. The chain couples TRBV6-1 to TRBJ2-3; 10 bases are a match to TRBD2. This CDR3 comprises 15 residues. With V trimmed by 2 bases and J by 2 bases, 1 base remained unmatched. Germline assignment: CDR1 MNHNS and CDR2 SASEGT.

This chain links TRBV5-1 with TRBJ1-2; D is ambiguous. Germline V lookup: CDR1 SGHRS, CDR2 YFSETQ. With 2 bases removed from V and 4 bases from J, the gap between germline ends came to 9 bases. CDR3 length equals 13 residues. CDR3 nucleotide sequence: TGCGCCAGCAGCTTCAACAGACGCTATGGCTACACCTTC. Translated: CASSFNRRYGYTF.

The chain has TRBV7-9 and TRBJ1-6; D possibly corresponds to TRBD1 (5 bases). Trimming took 3 bases from V and 10 from J, leaving 13 bases between them. Germline CDR1 and CDR2: SEHNR and FQNEAQ (reference sequence). CDR3 size: 14 residues. CDR3 nucleotides: TGTGCCAGCAGCTTTGGGGGGAGTAGCTCACCCCTCCACTTT. It specifies CASSFGGSSSPLHF.

This clone showed up just once. The chain carries TRBV5-6 and TRBJ2-1; 7 bases fit TRBD1. V was clipped by 6 bases and J by 6 bases; unmatched bases: 9. CDR3 length equals 14 residues. The germline CDR1 and CDR2 sequences are SGHDT and YYEEEE. The CDR3 DNA reads as TGTGCCAGCATCCGACAGGGAACCTTCAATGAGCAGTTCTTC. Translation: CASIRQGTFNEQFF.

This chain connects TRBV14 to TRBJ2-1; TRBD1 aligns across 7 bases. CDR1 and CDR2 from the germline V gene are SGHDN and FVKESK. Trimming cost V 2 bases and J 8 bases; bases outside gene matches: 9. This CDR3 comprises 15 residues. CDR3 protein: CASSQIGGESHEQFF. CDR3 DNA: TGTGCCAGCAGCCAAATAGGGGGCGAGTCTCATGAGCAGTTCTTC.

The chain links TRBV21-1 to TRBJ1-2; the DNA was not used to check the table's D call, TRBD1. TRBV21-1 is flagged as a pseudogene. The length of the CDR3 is 16 residues. CDR3: CASSKELGRVERGYTF. CDR3 sequence (DNA): TGTGCCAGCAGCAAAGAGTTAGGCAGGGTGGAAAGGGGCTACACCTTC.

This chain links TRBV28 with TRBJ2-7; the match to TRBD1 covers 10 bases. J was trimmed by 3 bases and V by 8 bases; bases with no gene match: 10. This CDR3 has 15 amino acids. Germline V gene lookup returns CDR1 MDHEN and CDR2 SYDVKM. Here the CDR3 DNA reads TGTGCCAGCCGCCTTGGAGGGACAGGGGACTACGAGCAGTACTTC. This encodes CASRLGGTGDYEQYF.

This clone was seen more than once but under ten times. This rearrangement joins TRBV5-4 to TRBJ2-1; 7 nucleotides align to TRBD2. The CDR3 is 15 amino acids. V dropped 4 bases and J dropped 7; count of bases not matched to a gene: 11. Germline V lookup: CDR1 SGHNT, CDR2 YYREEE (reference sequence). The CDR3 reads CASSPTTGGSNEQFF. In nucleotides, the CDR3 is TGTGCCAGCAGCCCCACCACGGGGGGTAGTAATGAGCAGTTCTTC. The full variable domain, completed using reference TRBV5-4 and TRBJ2-1, is ETGVTQSPTHLIKTRGQQVTLRCSSQSGHNTVSWYQQALGQGPQFIFQYYREEENGRGNFPPRFSGLQFPNYSSELNVNALELDDSALYLCASSPTTGGSNEQFFGPGTRLTVL.

The V call is TRBV10-3, the J call TRBJ2-3; D may be TRBD2 (7 bases). The CDR3 covers 15 residues. Germline V CDR1 and CDR2: ENHRY, SYGVKD. V lost 10 bases and J lost 2, with 19 bases in between. The CDR3 protein is CATGPGGPNTDTQYF. The CDR3 DNA reads as TGTGCCACTGGACCCGGGGGGCCCAACACAGATACGCAGTATTTT.

The chain employs TRBV19 and TRBJ1-5; D perhaps matches TRBD1 (5 bases). V was cut by 6 bases and J by 3 bases, with 15 bases left in between. CDR3 length equals 15 residues. Germline lookup yields CDR1 LNHDA and CDR2 SQIVND (reference sequence). CDR3 DNA sequence: TGTGCCAGTAGGGGGTGGGGGGAGGTCAATCAGCCCCAGCATTTT. Translated: CASRGWGEVNQPQHF. Full variable domain (rest looked up from reference TRBV19 and TRBJ1-5): DGGITQSPKYLFRKEGQNVTLSCEQNLNHDAMYWYRQDPGQGLRLIYYSQIVNDFQKGDIAEGYSVSREKKESFPLTVTSAQKNPTAFYLCASRGWGEVNQPQHFGDGTRLSIL.

This chain connects TRBV2 to TRBJ2-5, with 12 bases lining up with TRBD2. J gave up 2 bases and V 9 bases, and 7 bases lay outside the gene matches. This CDR3 region has 15 residues. Germline CDR1 SNHLY, CDR2 FYNNEI. The CDR3, as DNA: TGTGCCAGTGGGCTAGCGGGGGGGATTCAAGAGACCCAGTACTTC. Amino acid sequence: CASGLAGGIQETQYF.

In this sample, this clone turned up a few times. The CDR3 loop reads CAWLGQGDNTGELFF. CDR3 DNA sequence: TGTGCCTGGCTCGGACAGGGAGATAACACCGGGGAGCTGTTTTTT. The chain combines TRBV30 with TRBJ2-2; 8 bases match TRBD1. Germline lookup yields CDR1 GTSNPN and CDR2 SVGIG (reference sequence). The V and J ends lost 5 bases and 2 bases, in that order; junction bases with no gene match: 7. This CDR3 has 15 residues.

This chain uses TRBV7-2 with TRBJ1-1, with D perhaps matching TRBD1 (6 bases). The length of the CDR3 is 14 residues. V shed 4 bases and J shed 4 bases, with 13 bases lying between them. CDR1 and CDR2 (germline): SGHTA, FQGNSA. CDR3 sequence reads: CASSSQGLGTEAFF. As DNA, the CDR3 is TGTGCCAGCAGCTCACAGGGTTTGGGCACTGAAGCTTTCTTT.

This clone was seen only a few times. This chain joins TRBV5-1 and TRBJ1-1; 7 nucleotides match TRBD1. With 1 base clipped from V and 0 bases from J, the junction kept 3 bases outside the gene matches. Germline V gives CDR1 SGHRS, CDR2 YFSETQ. This CDR3 is 15 amino acids long. CDR3 in amino acids: CASSLLGTVNTEAFF. CDR3 bases: TGCGCCAGCAGCTTGTTAGGGACAGTGAACACTGAAGCTTTCTTT.

This clone was seen a few times. This chain uses TRBV7-8 with TRBJ2-3, with 10 positions matching TRBD2. Germline-derived CDR1 and CDR2 are SGHVS and FQNEAQ. This CDR3 region has 15 residues. After removal of 2 bases from V and 5 bases from J, the junction contained 4 bases not matched to a gene. The CDR3 DNA reads TGTGCCAGCAGCTTAAGGTCTAGCGGGGGAGATACGCAGTATTTT. This encodes CASSLRSSGGDTQYF.

The V gene is TRBV6-6, the J gene TRBJ2-5; 8 bases map to TRBD2. Germline CDR1 reads MNHNY; CDR2 reads SVGAGI (reference sequence). J was trimmed by 4 bases and V by 7 bases; bases with no gene match: 5. CDR3 length: 13 residues. The CDR3 sequence is CASMASGRETQYF. In DNA form, the CDR3 reads TGTGCCAGCATGGCTAGCGGGCGAGAGACCCAGTACTTC.

The chain joins TRBV5-1 to TRBJ2-7; 7 bases fit TRBD2. The V gene's germline CDR1 is SGHRS and CDR2 YFSETQ. The CDR3 is 15 residues long. The J segment lost 4 bases and the V segment lost 4 bases, leaving 11 bases of the junction unmatched. The DNA of the CDR3 is TGCGCCAGCAGCAGGGAACCCGGGGGAGGGTACGAGCAGTACTTC. Its translation is CASSREPGGGYEQYF.

This clone was seen only a few times. V is TRBV5-6 and J is TRBJ1-6; TRBD1 aligns across 7 bases. The CDR3 is 15 amino acids. The germline V gene encodes CDR1 SGHDT and CDR2 YYEEEE. Trimming removed 4 bases from V and 7 bases from J; junction bases left unmatched: 8. CDR3 region: CASSPRQGWNSPLHF. The CDR3 DNA follows: TGTGCCAGCAGCCCCCGACAGGGCTGGAATTCACCCCTCCACTTT.

The chain recombines TRBV6-6 with TRBJ2-7; D is ambiguous. Trimming stripped 7 bases from V and 4 bases from J, with 14 bases between. This CDR3 is built from 13 residues. Germline V gene lookup returns CDR1 MNHNY and CDR2 SVGAGI (reference sequence). The CDR3 sequence is CASNQEPTYEQYF. The CDR3 DNA sequence: TGTGCCAGCAACCAAGAACCGACTTACGAGCAGTACTTC.

The chain combines TRBV19 with TRBJ2-7, with D possibly being TRBD2 (5 bases). The V gene's germline CDR1 is LNHDA and CDR2 SQIVND (reference sequence). CDR3 length: 12 amino acids. V shed 3 bases and J shed 9 bases, with 12 bases lying between them. The CDR3 DNA reads as TGTGCCAGTAGTATGTTGGAGGAGAGGCAGTACTTC. This encodes CASSMLEERQYF.